These T cell receptor beta chains were read from a single sample in a study of metastatic and nonmetastatic thyroid tumors. TCRdb reassembled clones from the PCR reads with MiXCR. The sample lists over 20,000 clones, 15% occurring once. The sample taken for sequencing was blood. Source of these receptors: a female donor with papillary thyroid cancer or a benign thyroid nodule (not recorded which). Some clones in this sample may be carry-over from other donors' samples. CDR3s include the opening cysteine and the closing phenylalanine or tryptophan. The order of the fields is D gene, J gene, V gene, clone size, CDR3 DNA, CDR3 protein. A D gene is named only where the DNA matches it firmly. For some rows the clone size is stated as once, few or many, or as a class when expanded; others skip it.

>.|TRBJ1-4|TRBV29-1|many
TGCAGCGTTGAAGTGGACCCTAATGAAAAACTGTTTTTT
CSVEVDPNEKLFF
>TRBD2|TRBJ2-7|TRBV5-1|many
TGCGCCAGCAGCTTGCCACAAATTCTAGCGGGATGGTCCTACGAGCAGTACTTC
CASSLPQILAGWSYEQYF
>TRBD2|TRBJ2-7|TRBV12-3/TRBV12-4|many
TGTGCCAGCAGCTTTTCCGCCTTAAGCGGGAGGTCTTCCTACGAGCAGTACTTC
CASSFSALSGRSSYEQYF
>.|TRBJ1-5|TRBV20-1|medium-sized
TGCAGTGCTCAGCGAGGGACGGACAATCAGCCCCAGCATTTT
CSAQRGTDNQPQHF
>TRBD1|TRBJ1-1|TRBV19|many
TGTGCCAGTAGGCAGGGGGCTGCCACTGAAGCTTTCTTT
CASRQGAATEAFF
>.|TRBJ2-1|TRBV19|many
TGTGCCAGTAGTTCAGGGTGGGGTAGCGATGAGCAGTTCTTC
CASSSGWGSDEQFF
>TRBD2|TRBJ2-7|TRBV20-1|many
TGCAGTGCTAAGACTAGCGGGAGGGCCAGGGAGCAGTACTTC
CSAKTSGRAREQYF
>.|TRBJ2-3|TRBV7-9|many
TGTGCCAGCAGCCCTCGGGGGATGACATCTAGCACAGATACGCAGTATTTT
CASSPRGMTSSTDTQYF
>.|TRBJ1-1|TRBV2|.
TGTGCCAGCCAAGGGGCAGGGCTGAACACTGAAGCTTTCTTT
CASQGAGLNTEAFF
>.|TRBJ2-7|TRBV20-1|.
TGCAGTGCTAGAGGAATTAGCGTCTCCTACGAGCAGTACTTC
CSARGISVSYEQYF
>.|TRBJ2-7|TRBV20-1|many
TGCAGTGCTTACAAAACAGGAACCGGCGAGCAGTACTTC
CSAYKTGTGEQYF
>.|TRBJ2-7|TRBV7-8|many
TGTGCCAGCAGCATCGACGGAACCTACGAGCAGTACTTC
CASSIDGTYEQYF